This T cell receptor (beta chain) was obtained from a study of shared clonotypes between healthy human individuals. The trim removed 4 bases at V and 2 bases at J, leaving 4 bases unmatched. CDR1 and CDR2 (germline): LGHNA, YSLEER. CDR3 size: 15 residues. Overall study findings and caveats: Relative to clonotypes present in all four donors, those not shared had lower generation probabilities. Large depth notwithstanding, sorted-subset sequencing proved incomplete by rarefaction.

To note about this clone: Antigen: not known.

Some clones are missing from TCRdb's copy, which holds only in-frame ones; the method was immunoSEQ multiplex PCR. The sample carries over a million clones, roughly 96% recorded once. The TCR comes from a man younger than 45 in good health. Material: naive CD4+ T cells sorted from blood. The subset: CD45RA+ positively selected. The gene calls are TRBV4-3 and TRBJ2-1; 8 nucleotides line up with TRBD1. This CDR3 reads CASSRQGNTYNEQFF. As DNA, the CDR3 is TGCGCCAGCAGCCGACAGGGGAATACCTACAATGAGCAGTTCTTC.